This T cell receptor (beta chain) was obtained from a study of cytomegalovirus exposure and HLA in healthy donors. Study as a whole: Earlier results showed roughly 120 million unique TCR beta sequences derived from roughly 180 million T cells. Study conclusions and caveats: Cytomegalovirus status was reportedly diagnosed by the classifier with high sensitivity and specificity.

Donors consisted of healthy bone marrow donors. Despite likely unrecorded immune exposures, the donors were nominally healthy at the time of sampling. 60 Vbeta and 13 Jbeta primers were used in PCR. The method was immunoSEQ multiplex PCR; TCRdb's version includes in-frame clones alone and lacks a portion of them. The sample carries 84,000 or so clones, over 75% recorded once. With respect to this clone: Its antigen is not identified.

This CDR3 has 14 residues. V was pared by 4 bases and J by 7 bases, with 12 bases between. Per the germline V gene, CDR1 is SGHDT and CDR2 is YYEEEE. This clonotype was obtained from a boy aged 5-17 years in good health and CMV-seronegative. The sample consisted of PBMCs. V usage is TRBV5-6 and J usage is TRBJ1-6, with D perhaps TRBD1 (6 bases). CDR3 bases: TGTGCCAGCAGCGCATATGACAGGAATTCACCCCTCCACTTT. Translated: CASSAYDRNSPLHF.